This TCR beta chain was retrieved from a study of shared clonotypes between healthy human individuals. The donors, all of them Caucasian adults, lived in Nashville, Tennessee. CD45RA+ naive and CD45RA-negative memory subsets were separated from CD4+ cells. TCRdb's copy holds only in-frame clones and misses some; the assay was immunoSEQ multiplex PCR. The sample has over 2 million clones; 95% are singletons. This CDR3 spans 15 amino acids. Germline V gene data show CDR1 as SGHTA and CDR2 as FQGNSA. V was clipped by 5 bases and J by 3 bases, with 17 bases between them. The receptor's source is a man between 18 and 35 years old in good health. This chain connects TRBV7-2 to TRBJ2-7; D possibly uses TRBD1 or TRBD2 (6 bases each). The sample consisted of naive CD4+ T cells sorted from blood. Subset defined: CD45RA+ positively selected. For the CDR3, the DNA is TGTGCCAGCAGCCTTAGCTATGGGGGGCTCTACGAGCAGTACTTC. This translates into CASSLSYGGLYEQYF.